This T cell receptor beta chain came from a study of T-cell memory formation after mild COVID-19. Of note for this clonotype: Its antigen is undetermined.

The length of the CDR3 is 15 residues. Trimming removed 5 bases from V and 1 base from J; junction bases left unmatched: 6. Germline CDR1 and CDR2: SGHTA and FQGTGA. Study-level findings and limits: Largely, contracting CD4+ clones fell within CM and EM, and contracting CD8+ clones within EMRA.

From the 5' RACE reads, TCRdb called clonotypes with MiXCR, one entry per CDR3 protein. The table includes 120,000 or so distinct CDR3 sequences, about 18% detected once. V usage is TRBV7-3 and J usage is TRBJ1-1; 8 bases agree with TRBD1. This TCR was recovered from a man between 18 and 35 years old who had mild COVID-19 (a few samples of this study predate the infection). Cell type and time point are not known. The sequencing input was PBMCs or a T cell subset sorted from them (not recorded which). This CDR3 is CASSALQGGNTEAFF. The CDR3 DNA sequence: TGTGCCAGCAGCGCTTTACAGGGGGGGAACACTGAAGCTTTCTTT.